This TCR beta chain is from a study of T cells in Graves' hyperthyroidism and ophthalmopathy. TCR beta CDR3 sequences were amplified from RNA transcripts. During a first-round RT-PCR of the TCR CDR3, the HTBI primer set was used. TCRdb called the multiplex PCR reads again in MiXCR, with one record for every CDR3 protein. The data show about 340,000 distinct CDR3 sequences, with 18% seen just once and about 49% held by the top ten. This clonotype was seen repeatedly, ten times or more. Germline V gene sequence: CDR1 SGHKS, CDR2 YYEKEE (reference sequence). V was clipped by 4 bases and J by 3 bases, with 14 bases between them. This CDR3 contains 15 residues.

This sequence was found in a woman in her forties or fifties with Graves' hyperthyroidism. Material for sequencing was blood. This sequence joins TRBV5-5 and TRBJ2-1; D is ambiguous. In DNA, the CDR3 is TGTGCCAGCAGCCAGTTTCCTATGGGCTACAATGAGCAGTTCTTC. Translated, it gives CASSQFPMGYNEQFF.